Given below is one T cell receptor (beta chain) in context. Its target is unknown. The input for each TCR library was around 3,400 ng of total RNA. Reprocessing the 5' RACE reads, TCRdb reports a single entry for every CDR3 protein and omits DNA. The data include around 380,000 distinct CDR3 sequences; the top ten clones carry 2% to 2.5%. Without any T cell sorting, total RNA was isolated from whole blood. The sample originates from a study of monozygotic twins with inflammatory bowel disease. Study results and limitations: Evidence did not back any single strong signal or clonotype linked to IBD. Telling apart the different T cell subtypes was not possible.

CDR3 length: 13 amino acids. Germline assignment: CDR1 DFQATT and CDR2 SNEGSKA (reference sequence). The sequence was obtained from a human donor with ulcerative colitis or Crohn's disease, or a healthy co-twin of an affected twin (not recorded which). The V and J genes are TRBV20-1 and TRBJ2-1; TCRdb's D call, TRBD1, is unchecked because there is no DNA. The sequenced sample consisted of blood. The CDR3 spells CSLPGQGRNEQFF.